Following are 26 T cell receptor beta chains from one sample sequenced in a study of a mutant IDH1 vaccine in newly diagnosed glioma. Clones were sequenced by immunoSEQ multiplex PCR, and TCRdb holds only the in-frame ones, with some missing. The sample records some 31,000 clones, 65% to 85% being singletons. As to time point: week 35, safety follow-up. Topical imiquimod accompanied each vaccine dose, which consisted of 300 ug of mutant IDH1 20-mer peptide. The antigens of these receptors remain unknown. Here the sequenced sample was PBMCs, taken from a glioma patient whose treatment included an IDH1 peptide vaccine. These receptors all stem from a young woman with glioma. Some clones in this sample may be carry-over from other donors' samples.

This chain connects TRBV4-1 to TRBJ2-5, with no clear D. V lost 1 base and J lost 2, with 17 bases in between. The CDR3 runs to 17 residues. Per germline, CDR1 MGHRA and CDR2 YSYEKL. The CDR3 bases are TGCGCCAGCAGCCAAGCGAAGGGCCACGCGGTACAAGAGACCCAGTACTTC. Protein: CASSQAKGHAVQETQYF.

This clone appeared a single time. The J gene is TRBJ2-1, the V gene TRBV7-9, with a weak D call TRBD1 (8 bases). The germline V gene encodes CDR1 SEHNR and CDR2 FQNEAQ (reference sequence). This CDR3 comprises 14 residues. V was cut by 4 bases and J by 9 bases, with 16 bases left in between. The CDR3 DNA reads as TGTGCCAGCAGCTCTCGACAGGGGAGGGGTGAGCAGTTCTTC. Encoded protein: CASSSRQGRGEQFF.

This clone was detected only a few times. This chain joins TRBV7-9 and TRBJ1-5; 9 bases line up with TRBD1. The length of the CDR3 is 14 residues. Trimming took 5 bases from V and 5 from J; bases not matched to a gene: 4. Germline V gives CDR1 SEHNR, CDR2 FQNEAQ (reference sequence). CDR3 loop: CASSPGTGHQPQHF. The CDR3 nucleotides read TGTGCCAGCAGCCCCGGGACAGGGCATCAGCCCCAGCATTTT.

The V gene is TRBV5-1, the J gene TRBJ2-3; no firm D call. Germline V gene sequence: CDR1 SGHRS, CDR2 YFSETQ. V lost 0 bases and J 3 bases, leaving 11 bases between the germline ends. The CDR3 contains 15 residues. The CDR3 protein is CASSLVNRETDTQYF. CDR3 coding DNA: TGCGCCAGCAGCTTGGTAAATAGGGAAACAGATACGCAGTATTTT. The full variable domain, its missing parts supplied by reference TRBV5-1 and TRBJ2-3, is KAGVTQTPRYLIKTRGQQVTLSCSPISGHRSVSWYQQTPGQGLQFLFEYFSETQRNKGNFPGRFSGRQFSNSRSEMNVSTLELGDSALYLCASSLVNRETDTQYFGPGTRLTVL.

The gene calls are TRBV27 and TRBJ2-5, with D perhaps being TRBD1 or TRBD2 (5 bases each). Trimming left V 3 bases short and J 1 base short, with 6 bases between. Germline V gene sequence: CDR1 MNHEY, CDR2 SMNVEV (reference sequence). This CDR3 is 13 amino acids long. The DNA of the CDR3 is TGTGCCAGCAGTTTGGGGGTCCAAGAGACCCAGTACTTC. Translating gives CASSLGVQETQYF.

The chain has TRBV27 and TRBJ2-5; TRBD1 matches at 7 bases. Germline CDR1 is MNHEY and CDR2 is SMNVEV (reference sequence). There are 14 residues in the CDR3. V lost 5 bases to trimming and J lost 4 bases; unmatched junction nucleotides: 7. The CDR3 loop is CASSPTGVGETQYF. DNA for the CDR3: TGTGCCAGCAGTCCTACAGGGGTCGGAGAGACCCAGTACTTC.

This chain links TRBV7-9 with TRBJ2-1; D unresolved. The V gene's germline CDR1 is SEHNR and CDR2 FQNEAQ (reference sequence). This CDR3 has 11 amino acids. V lost 5 bases to trimming and J lost 9 bases, with 8 bases between them. DNA of the CDR3: TGTGCCAGCAGCCTTTTAAGTGAGCAGTTCTTC. Translating it yields CASSLLSEQFF.

The V gene is TRBV27, the J gene TRBJ1-5, with 8 positions matching TRBD1. The CDR3 consists of 15 residues. Germline V gene lookup returns CDR1 MNHEY and CDR2 SMNVEV (reference sequence). After removal of 5 bases from V and 9 bases from J, the junction contained 12 bases not matched to a gene. The CDR3 sequence: CASSPFPGGGGPQHF. The CDR3 coding sequence is TGTGCCAGCAGTCCTTTCCCAGGGGGCGGGGGGCCCCAGCATTTT.

The chain links TRBV19 to TRBJ2-6; TRBD2 matches 9 bases. This CDR3 has 16 residues. V was pared by 10 bases and J by 0 bases, with 7 bases of the junction left unmatched. From germline, CDR1 is LNHDA and CDR2 SQIVND (reference sequence). The CDR3 is CATRGGAISGANVLTF. The CDR3 nucleotides are TGTGCCACCCGCGGGGGGGCTATCTCTGGGGCCAACGTCCTGACTTTC.

This clone came up once. The J gene is TRBJ1-2, the V gene TRBV9, with 8 bases matching TRBD1. The CDR3 spans 15 residues. Germline trimming cut 0 bases from V and 5 bases from J; bases unmatched to any gene: 6. Germline-derived CDR1 and CDR2 are SGDLS and YYNGEE. The CDR3 here is CASSVASRTGYGYTF. The CDR3 region has the DNA TGTGCCAGCAGCGTAGCTAGCAGGACAGGGTATGGCTACACCTTC.

This chain links TRBV6-1 with TRBJ2-7; 9 nucleotides align to TRBD1. The CDR3 runs to 13 residues. Germline V lookup: CDR1 MNHNS, CDR2 SASEGT. V shed 6 bases and J 5 bases; nucleotides not matched to a gene: 5. The CDR3 nucleotides read TGTGCCAGCAGGGACAGGGGTAGCCACGAGCAGTACTTC. Translation: CASRDRGSHEQYF.

This chain connects TRBV27 to TRBJ2-3, with TRBD2 matching 13 bases. The CDR3 consists of 15 residues. V lost 2 bases, J lost 6 bases, and 2 bases stayed unmatched. The germline V gene encodes CDR1 MNHEY and CDR2 SMNVEV (reference sequence). CDR3 sequence (DNA): TGTGCCAGCAGTTTAGTGACTAGCGGGAGGGATACGCAGTATTTT. Translating it yields CASSLVTSGRDTQYF.

V is TRBV7-9 and J is TRBJ1-2; 8 positions agree with TRBD1. The CDR3 consists of 15 residues. Germline assignment: CDR1 SEHNR and CDR2 FQNEAQ (reference sequence). Losses at the gene ends were 1 base for V and 3 bases for J; bases not matched to a gene: 4. CDR3 protein: CASSLGDRFDYGYTF. The CDR3 nucleotides read TGTGCCAGCAGCTTAGGGGACAGGTTTGACTATGGCTACACCTTC.

The chain uses TRBV4-1 and TRBJ2-1; the D gene is possibly TRBD1 (7 bases). Trimming took off 2 bases at V and 1 base at J, with 12 bases between the two ends. The germline gives CDR1 MGHRA, CDR2 YSYEKL. This CDR3 has 16 residues. CDR3 protein: CASSQRAGGSYNEQFF. In DNA, the CDR3 is TGCGCCAGCAGCCAAAGGGCAGGGGGGTCCTACAATGAGCAGTTCTTC.

The DNA for the CDR3 is TGTGCCAGTAGTTTCCTCTCGGTTGGCAATCAGCCCCAGCATTTT. It specifies CASSFLSVGNQPQHF. The chain uses TRBV19 and TRBJ1-5; D unclear. Germline-derived CDR1 and CDR2 are LNHDA and SQIVND (reference sequence). This CDR3 region has 15 residues. V gave up 5 bases and J gave up 2 bases, with 13 bases separating them.

The chain's CDR3 is CASSYPGDTEAFF. CDR3 sequence (DNA): TGTGCCAGCAGTTACCCGGGGGACACTGAAGCTTTCTTT. This chain uses TRBV6-5 with TRBJ1-1; the D gene is possibly TRBD1 (5 bases). The V gene's germline CDR1 is MNHEY and CDR2 SVGAGI. CDR3 length: 13 residues. Trimming took 2 bases from V and 3 from J, leaving 7 bases between them.

The chain has TRBV2 and TRBJ2-3; TRBD2 might be the D (6 bases). Deletions cut 8 bases from V and 2 bases from J, with 14 bases between. The CDR3 sequence is 14 residues long. In germline, CDR1 is SNHLY, CDR2 FYNNEI. The CDR3 protein is CASGRLATTDTQYF. CDR3 DNA sequence: TGTGCCAGCGGCAGGCTAGCGACCACAGATACGCAGTATTTT.

The chain uses TRBV29-1 and TRBJ2-7; D is ambiguous. Trimming took off 6 bases at V and 0 bases at J, with 12 bases between the two ends. Germline CDR1 is SQVTM and CDR2 is ANQGSEA. The CDR3 length is 13 residues. In DNA form, the CDR3 reads TGCAGCGTCCAAGATTCTATCTCCTACGAGCAGTACTTC. This encodes CSVQDSISYEQYF.

The rearrangement links TRBV10-3 to TRBJ1-1; the match to TRBD1 covers 7 bases. This CDR3 is built from 12 residues. V lost 11 bases and J lost 4; bases outside the gene matches: 7. Germline V gene data show CDR1 as ENHRY and CDR2 as SYGVKD. The CDR3 DNA is TGTGCCGGGGGGACAGCAGGCACTGAAGCTTTCTTT. Translation gives CAGGTAGTEAFF.

CDR3 nucleotide sequence: TGTGCCTGGAACGGTTATTTATCAGGAGGAACGCAGTATTTT. Amino acid sequence: CAWNGYLSGGTQYF. The rearrangement joins TRBV30 to TRBJ2-3; D possibly corresponds to TRBD2 (5 bases). The germline V gene encodes CDR1 GTSNPN and CDR2 SVGIG (reference sequence). This CDR3 has 14 amino acids. Trimming stripped 4 bases from V and 9 bases from J, with 20 bases between.

The chain links TRBV19 to TRBJ2-3, with a tentative D call TRBD1 (5 bases). V dropped 7 bases and J dropped 2 bases, with 16 bases sitting between them. Germline values: CDR1 LNHDA, CDR2 SQIVND (reference sequence). CDR3 length equals 15 residues. The CDR3, as DNA: TGTGCCAGTACCATCCAGGGTTCCCCCACAGATACGCAGTATTTT. It is translated as CASTIQGSPTDTQYF.

CDR3: CASRLVQGKGVAEQYF. CDR3 DNA sequence: TGTGCAAGTCGCTTAGTTCAGGGGAAAGGGGTGGCGGAGCAGTACTTC. The V call is TRBV12-2, the J call TRBJ2-7; the table's D call TRBD1 went unverified against the DNA. TRBV12-2 is a known pseudogene. The CDR3 loop spans 16 amino acids.

The chain carries TRBV7-9 and TRBJ2-3; 9 bases fit TRBD2. Germline V gene sequence: CDR1 SEHNR, CDR2 FQNEAQ (reference sequence). J lost 4 bases, V lost 1 base, and 6 bases had no gene match. The CDR3 has 16 residues. CDR3 residues: CASSLEAGGPSDTQYF. CDR3 coding DNA: TGTGCCAGCAGCTTAGAGGCGGGAGGGCCGTCAGATACGCAGTATTTT.

The CDR3 DNA reads as TGTGCCAGCAGCCCGGACGGATGGGAGACCCAGTACTTC. Translating gives CASSPDGWETQYF. The rearrangement links TRBV11-1 to TRBJ2-5; the D is unclear. The germline V gene encodes CDR1 SGHAT and CDR2 FQDESV (reference sequence). The CDR3 length is 13 residues. V lost 5 bases, J lost 5 bases, and 12 bases lay in between. The full variable domain, completed using reference TRBV11-1 and TRBJ2-5, is EAEVAQSPRYKITEKSQAVAFWCDPISGHATLYWYRQILGQGPELLVQFQDESVVDDSQLPKDRFSAERLKGVDSTLKIQPAELGDSAMYLCASSPDGWETQYFGPGTRLLVL.

The chain links TRBV28 to TRBJ1-4; 10 nucleotides align to TRBD1. J was trimmed by 6 bases and V by 6 bases; bases with no gene match: 7. The CDR3 spans 15 residues. The germline V gene encodes CDR1 MDHEN and CDR2 SYDVKM. The CDR3 reads CASRGVTGGDEKLFF. The CDR3 bases are TGTGCCAGCAGGGGGGTGACAGGGGGCGATGAAAAACTGTTTTTT.

The chain recombines TRBV5-6 with TRBJ2-2; maybe TRBD1 (5 bases). Trimming took off 2 bases at V and 1 base at J, with 12 bases between the two ends. Germline-derived CDR1 and CDR2 are SGHDT and YYEEEE. This CDR3 is built from 16 residues. CDR3 loop: CASSLWAGKNTGELFF. For the CDR3, the DNA is TGTGCCAGCAGCTTATGGGCAGGGAAGAACACCGGGGAGCTGTTTTTT.